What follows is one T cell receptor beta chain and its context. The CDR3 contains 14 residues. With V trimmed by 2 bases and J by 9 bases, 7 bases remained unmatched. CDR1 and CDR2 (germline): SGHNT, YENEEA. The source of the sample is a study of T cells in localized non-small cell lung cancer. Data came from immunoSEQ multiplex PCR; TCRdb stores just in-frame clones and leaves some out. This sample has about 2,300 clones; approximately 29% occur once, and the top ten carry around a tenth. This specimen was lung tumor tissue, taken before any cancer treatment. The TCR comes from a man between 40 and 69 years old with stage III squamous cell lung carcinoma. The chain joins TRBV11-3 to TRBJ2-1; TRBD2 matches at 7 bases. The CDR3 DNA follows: TGTGCCAGCAGCTTACAAGGACTAGAAATTGAGCAGTTCTTC. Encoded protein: CASSLQGLEIEQFF. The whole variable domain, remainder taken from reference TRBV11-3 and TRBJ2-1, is EAGVVQSPRYKIIEKKQPVAFWCNPISGHNTLYWYLQNLGQGPELLIRYENEEAVDDSQLPKDRFSAERLKGVDSTLKIQPAELGDSAVYLCASSLQGLEIEQFFGPGTRLTVL.